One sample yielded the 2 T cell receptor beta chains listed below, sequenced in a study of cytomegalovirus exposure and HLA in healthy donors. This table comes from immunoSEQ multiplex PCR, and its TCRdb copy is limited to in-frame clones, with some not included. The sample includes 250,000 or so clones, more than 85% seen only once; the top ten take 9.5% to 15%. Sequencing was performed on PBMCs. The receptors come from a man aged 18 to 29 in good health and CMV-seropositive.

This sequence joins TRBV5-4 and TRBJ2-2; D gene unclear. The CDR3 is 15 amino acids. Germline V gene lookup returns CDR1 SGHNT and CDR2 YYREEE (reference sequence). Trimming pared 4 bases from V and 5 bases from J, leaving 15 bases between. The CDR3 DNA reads TGTGCCAGCAGCCCCGCGGCCGGTAGGACCGGGGAGCTGTTTTTT. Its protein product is CASSPAAGRTGELFF.

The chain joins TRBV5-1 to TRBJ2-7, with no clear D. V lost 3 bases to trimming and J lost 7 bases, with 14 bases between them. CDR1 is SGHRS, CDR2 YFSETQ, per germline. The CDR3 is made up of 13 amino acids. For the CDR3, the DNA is TGCGCCAGCAGCTCGGCAAGCGTTGGGGAGCAGTACTTC. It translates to CASSSASVGEQYF.